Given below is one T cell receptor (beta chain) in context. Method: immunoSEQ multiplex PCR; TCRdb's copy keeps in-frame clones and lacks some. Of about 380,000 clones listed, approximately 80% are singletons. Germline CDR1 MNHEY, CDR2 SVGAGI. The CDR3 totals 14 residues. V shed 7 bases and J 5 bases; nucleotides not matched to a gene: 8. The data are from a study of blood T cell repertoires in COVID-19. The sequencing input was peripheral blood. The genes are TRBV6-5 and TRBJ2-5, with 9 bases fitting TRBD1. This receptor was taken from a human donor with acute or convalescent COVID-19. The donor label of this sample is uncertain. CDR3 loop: CASTRDRVSETQYF. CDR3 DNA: TGTGCCAGCACCCGGGACAGGGTCTCGGAGACCCAGTACTTC.